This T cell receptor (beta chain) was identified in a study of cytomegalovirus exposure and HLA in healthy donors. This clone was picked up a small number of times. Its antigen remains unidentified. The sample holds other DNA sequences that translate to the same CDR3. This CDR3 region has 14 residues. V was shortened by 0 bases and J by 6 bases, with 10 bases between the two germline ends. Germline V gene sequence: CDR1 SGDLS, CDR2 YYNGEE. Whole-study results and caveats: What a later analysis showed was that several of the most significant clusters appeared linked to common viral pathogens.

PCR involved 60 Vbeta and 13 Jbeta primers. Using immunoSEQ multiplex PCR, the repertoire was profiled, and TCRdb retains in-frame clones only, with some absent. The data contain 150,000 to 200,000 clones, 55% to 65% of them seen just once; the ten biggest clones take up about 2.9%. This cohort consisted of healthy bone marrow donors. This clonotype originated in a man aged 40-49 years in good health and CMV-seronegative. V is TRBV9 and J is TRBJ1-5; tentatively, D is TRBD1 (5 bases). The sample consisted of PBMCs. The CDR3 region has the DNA TGTGCCAGCAGCGTAGGCCAGGGTGGTCAGCCCCAGCATTTT. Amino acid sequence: CASSVGQGGQPQHF. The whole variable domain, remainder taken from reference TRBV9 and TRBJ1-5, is DSGVTQTPKHLITATGQRVTLRCSPRSGDLSVYWYQQSLDQGLQFLIQYYNGEERAKGNILERFSAQQFPDLHSELNLSSLELGDSALYFCASSVGQGGQPQHFGDGTRLSIL.